This entry features one T cell receptor (beta chain) sequence. Its recognized antigen is unknown. The input lacks base qualities; no much larger clone sits a single base away. Different DNA sequences within this sample yield the same CDR3. Trimming removed 2 bases from V and 0 bases from J, leaving 4 bases between the germline ends. Taken from the germline V gene, the CDR1 and CDR2 loops are KGHSH and LQKENI. Including the terminal cysteine and phenylalanine, the CDR3 comprises 13 residues. The only DNA kept is the CDR3, 39 bases in frame from the first base. Participants in the prospective study were aged roughly 18 to 100 years, lived in 20 to 30 United States geographic areas, and enrolled through a virtual design. Cohort assignment in the prospective study relied on participant-reported clinical history from a screening survey and a study questionnaire. Recovered participants in ImmuneRACE Cohort 3 were defined by two consecutive negative NP/OP PCR tests, clearance by a healthcare professional, or resolution of symptoms. Mobile phlebotomists in the prospective study collected whole blood, serum and a nasopharyngeal or oropharyngeal swab from every participant. Prospective study participants could optionally give additional blood draws and questionnaires over a roughly 2-month period. Before DNA extraction, blood samples from the prospective study were shipped at room temperature or frozen.

This record comes from a study of blood T cell repertoires in COVID-19 (dated by TCRdb to 2020 to 2022). Some background on the complete study: The collaborator samples originated in the United States, Italy and Spain and spanned the acute and convalescent phases of COVID-19. The prospective study material was composed of cDNA or gDNA derived from T cells, B-cell-depleted T cells, or PBMCs. The dataset comprised deeply sampled blood TCRbeta repertoires from subjects exposed to, actively infected with, or recovered from COVID-19. A freely available public database, intended as a resource for researchers studying the immune response to SARS-CoV-2, is where the repertoires were released. The samples were drawn from the first 160 participants of the ongoing ImmuneRACE study and from over 950 subjects provided by 6 global collaborators. Nearly every sample came with metadata listing a de-identified subject ID, COVID-19 status, age in years and sex. Where HLA class I and class II types were available, the types were taken from metadata supplied by the sample provider, not from assay-based typing. Broader findings and caveats from the paper: The quantity of clinical and demographic metadata differed by source and by participant and was supplied without curation.

TCRbeta CDR3 regions were amplified from genomic DNA using the immunoSEQ Assay, a bias-controlled multiplex PCR. The study's own analysis went as follows. Nucleated cell counts per sample were estimated from amplification of reference gene primers within the assay. Sequence reads were collapsed and filtered to measure the absolute abundance of every unique TCRbeta CDR3 rearrangement. Productive Simpson clonality was computed per sample as the square root of Simpson's diversity index over productive rearrangements. TCRdb retrieved this table from immuneACCESS and kept in-frame rearrangements only. Not all clones are present; in checked studies, unresolved V genes account for under half, and no reason is known for the remainder. Clone size and the V and J calls come from that table; the DNA yielded D and trimming. Across this sample there are 300,000 or so clones, with nearly 90% seen only once. The ten biggest clones cover approximately 5.2% of the sample.

Rearrangement joined TRBV18 to TRBJ1-1, with no D gene named confidently. Sequenced material: PBMCs or T cells enriched from blood (not recorded which). This TCR derives from a woman aged 25-40 years who had recovered from COVID-19. Here the CDR3 is given as CASSPEMNTEAFF. The base sequence is TGTGCCAGCTCACCAGAGATGAACACTGAAGCTTTCTTT.